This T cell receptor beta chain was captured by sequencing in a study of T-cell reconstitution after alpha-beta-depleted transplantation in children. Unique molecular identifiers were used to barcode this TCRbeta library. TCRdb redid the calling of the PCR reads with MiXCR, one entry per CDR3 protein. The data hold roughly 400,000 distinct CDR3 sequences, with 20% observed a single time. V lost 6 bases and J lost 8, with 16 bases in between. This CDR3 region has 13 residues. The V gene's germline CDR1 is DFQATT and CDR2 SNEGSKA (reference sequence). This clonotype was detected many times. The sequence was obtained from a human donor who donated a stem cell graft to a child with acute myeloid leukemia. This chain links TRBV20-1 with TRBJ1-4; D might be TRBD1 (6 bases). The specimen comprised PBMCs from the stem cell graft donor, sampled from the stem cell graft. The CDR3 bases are TGCAGTGCCCCAGTTGGGGGGGCCGAAAAACTGTTTTTT. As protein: CSAPVGGAEKLFF.